Presented here are 12 T cell receptor beta chains from one specimen sequenced in a study of regulatory T cells in long-lasting Graves disease. Researchers made TCR beta libraries by using iRepertoire HTBI primers and running Arm-PCR on CDR3 regions. From the multiplex PCR reads, TCRdb called clonotypes with MiXCR, one entry per CDR3 protein. Of 400,000 to 450,000 distinct CDR3 sequences in the sample, about 15% are singletons; the top ten hold roughly 17%. Time point indicated: newly diagnosed GD, antithyroid drugs for less than 3 months. From RNA extracted from PBMCs, the TCR library was made. These same data were also listed under a study on T cells in Graves' hyperthyroidism and ophthalmopathy.

This sample comprised peripheral blood mononuclear cells (PBMCs), obtained at new diagnosis, from a patient treated with antithyroid drugs. The source of these receptors is a woman aged 30 to 39 with Graves disease.

This clonotype was found a few times. With a much larger clone just one base away, this may be a read error. The chain is built from TRBV5-4 and TRBJ2-5; D call uncertain. Per the germline V gene, CDR1 is SGHNT and CDR2 is YYREEE (reference sequence). The CDR3 has 14 amino acids. The CDR3 nucleotides read TGTGCCAGCAGCTTCGGCACACAGCAAGAGACCCAGTGCTTC. Encoded protein: CASSFGTQQETQCF. The entire variable domain, with the rest obtained from reference TRBV5-4 and TRBJ2-5, is as follows: ETGVTQSPTHLIKTRGQQVTLRCSSQSGHNTVSWYQQALGQGPQFIFQYYREEENGRGNFPPRFSGLQFPNYSSELNVNALELDDSALYLCASSFGTQQETQCFGPGTRLLVL.

In its sample, this clonotype was seen many times. This chain joins TRBV28 and TRBJ2-7; 9 bases are shared with TRBD2. Germline V lookup: CDR1 MDHEN, CDR2 SYDVKM. This CDR3 region has 17 residues. Losses at the gene ends were 5 bases for V and 3 bases for J; bases not matched to a gene: 14. CDR3 residues: CASSPPRLAGNFYEQYF. DNA for the CDR3: TGTGCCAGCAGTCCCCCGAGGCTAGCGGGAAACTTCTACGAGCAGTACTTC.

This chain links TRBV25-1 with TRBJ2-2; D is undetermined. Looked up from germline, CDR1 is MGHDK and CDR2 is SYGVNS. V was shortened by 2 bases and J by 4 bases, with 8 bases between the two germline ends. The CDR3 totals 14 residues. CDR3 loop: CASSEDRITGELFF. The CDR3, as DNA: TGTGCCAGCAGTGAAGATCGCATCACCGGGGAGCTGTTTTTT.

The V gene is TRBV20-1, the J gene TRBJ2-5; D may be TRBD1 (5 bases). This CDR3 region has 15 residues. V lost 5 bases and J lost 1, with 17 bases in between. CDR1 is DFQATT and CDR2 is SNEGSKA in the germline V gene (reference sequence). The CDR3 here is CSAGPPGRAQETQYF. CDR3 bases: TGCAGTGCTGGTCCCCCAGGGCGCGCCCAAGAGACCCAGTACTTC.

This clonotype appeared many times. One end of the junction is discordant with germline, which a read error may explain. The chain uses TRBV20-1 and TRBJ1-2; tentative D call: TRBD1 (5 bases). Germline V gene sequence: CDR1 DFQATT, CDR2 SNEGSKA (reference sequence). The CDR3 contains 15 residues. CDR3 sequence: CSARAHRPWNYGYTF. CDR3 nucleotides: TGCAGCGCTAGGGCTCACAGGCCCTGGAACTATGGCTACACCTTC.

This clonotype was picked up a small number of times. The rearrangement joins TRBV6-5 to TRBJ2-1; D is ambiguous. The germline CDR1 and CDR2 sequences are MNHEY and SVGAGI. This CDR3 has 17 amino acids. Between the trimmed V and J ends, which lost 2 bases and 2 bases, there was a span of 16 bases. CDR3 nucleotides: TGTGCCAGCAGTTACGCTATTCGGACCGGCCCCTACAATGAGCAGTTCTTC. This encodes CASSYAIRTGPYNEQFF.

The table lists this clonotype with many counts. The rearrangement uses TRBV5-1 and TRBJ2-2; D perhaps matches TRBD2 (6 bases). V was shortened by 3 bases and J by 4 bases, with 19 bases between the two germline ends. The germline V gene encodes CDR1 SGHRS and CDR2 YFSETQ. This CDR3 spans 17 amino acids. CDR3: CASSWDGPRDFTGELFF. Written as DNA, the CDR3 is TGCGCCAGCAGCTGGGATGGCCCCCGGGACTTCACCGGGGAGCTGTTTTTT.

This clonotype has just a few counts. The CDR3: CASDRRLAGTGELFF. The CDR3 nucleotides read TGTGCCAGCGATAGGCGACTAGCGGGCACCGGGGAGCTGTTTTTT. The chain couples TRBV19 to TRBJ2-2, with 10 nucleotides matching TRBD2. Trimming took 9 bases from V and 4 from J; bases not matched to a gene: 8. CDR1 and CDR2 (germline): LNHDA, SQIVND (reference sequence). CDR3 length: 15 amino acids. Using reference TRBV19 and TRBJ2-2 for the parts outside the CDR3, the full variable domain is DGGITQSPKYLFRKEGQNVTLSCEQNLNHDAMYWYRQDPGQGLRLIYYSQIVNDFQKGDIAEGYSVSREKKESFPLTVTSAQKNPTAFYLCASDRRLAGTGELFFGEGSRLTVL.

This clonotype was recorded many times. The chain is built from TRBV30 and TRBJ1-1; TRBD1 is a possible D gene (6 bases). Germline lookup yields CDR1 GTSNPN and CDR2 SVGIG (reference sequence). Trimming stripped 5 bases from V and 4 bases from J, with 8 bases between. The CDR3 spans 11 residues. The CDR3 region is CAWHRATEAFF. CDR3 nucleotide sequence: TGTGCCTGGCACAGGGCCACTGAAGCTTTCTTT. The entire variable domain, with the rest obtained from reference TRBV30 and TRBJ1-1, is as follows: SQTIHQWPATLVQPVGSPLSLECTVEGTSNPNLYWYRQAAGRGLQLLFYSVGIGQISSEVPQNLSASRPQDRQFILSSKKLLLSDSGFYLCAWHRATEAFFGQGTRLTVV.

This clonotype was detected many times. This sequence joins TRBV11-2 and TRBJ2-7, with 8 bases lining up with TRBD2. In germline, CDR1 is SGHAT, CDR2 FQNNGV. After removal of 5 bases from V and 6 bases from J, the junction contained 9 bases not matched to a gene. CDR3 length: 14 amino acids. The CDR3 sequence: CASSGGGRIREQYF. DNA for the CDR3: TGTGCCAGCAGCGGGGGCGGGAGGATACGCGAGCAGTACTTC.

This clonotype was picked up many times. This rearrangement joins TRBV20-1 to TRBJ2-5, with D possibly TRBD1 on 6 matching bases. Germline lookup yields CDR1 DFQATT and CDR2 SNEGSKA (reference sequence). There are 14 residues in the CDR3. V was shortened by 1 base and J by 2 bases, with 11 bases between the two germline ends. The CDR3 here is CSARAGRGQETQYF. In DNA form, the CDR3 reads TGCAGTGCTAGAGCGGGAAGGGGGCAAGAGACCCAGTACTTC.

J is TRBJ1-4 and V is TRBV4-1, with 8 bases fitting TRBD1. Germline loops: CDR1 MGHRA, CDR2 YSYEKL. CDR3 size: 16 residues. J was trimmed by 5 bases and V by 1 base; bases with no gene match: 6. The CDR3 spells CASSQGYRGKNEKLFF. CDR3 DNA: TGCGCCAGCAGCCAAGGGTACAGGGGGAAGAATGAAAAACTGTTTTTT.